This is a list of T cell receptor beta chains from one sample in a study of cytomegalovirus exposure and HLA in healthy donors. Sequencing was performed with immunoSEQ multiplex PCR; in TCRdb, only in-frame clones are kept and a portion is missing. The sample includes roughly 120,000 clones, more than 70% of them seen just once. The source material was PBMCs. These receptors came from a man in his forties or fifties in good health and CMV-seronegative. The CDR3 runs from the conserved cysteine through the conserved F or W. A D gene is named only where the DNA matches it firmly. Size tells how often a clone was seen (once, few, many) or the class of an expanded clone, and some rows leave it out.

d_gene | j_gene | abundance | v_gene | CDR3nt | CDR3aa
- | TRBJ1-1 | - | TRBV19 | TGTGCCAGTAGTATTGGAGGGAACACTGAAGCTTTCTTT | CASSIGGNTEAFF
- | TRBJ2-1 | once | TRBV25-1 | TGTGCCACCAACCAAGGAGGTATTGAGCAGTTCTTC | CATNQGGIEQFF
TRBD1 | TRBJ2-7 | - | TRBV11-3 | TGTGCCAGCAGCTCCCGCGACAGGGACGAGCAGTACTTC | CASSSRDRDEQYF
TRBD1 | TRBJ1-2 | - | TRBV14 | TGTGCCAGCAGCCAGCGGACAGGGCTAGGTGGCTACACCTTC | CASSQRTGLGGYTF
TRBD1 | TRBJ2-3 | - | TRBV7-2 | TGCGCCAGCAGCCCTGGACAGGGGACGGATACGCAGTATTTT | CASSPGQGTDTQYF
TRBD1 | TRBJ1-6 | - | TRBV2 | TGTGCCAGAAAGACAGGGTCGAAGTCACCCCTCCACTTT | CARKTGSKSPLHF
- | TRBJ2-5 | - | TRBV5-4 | TGTGCCAGCAGCTCGGGATGGGAACAAGAGACCCAGTACTTC | CASSSGWEQETQYF
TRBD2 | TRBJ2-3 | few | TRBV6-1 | TGTGCCAGCAGTGTGGGGGGGGGCACAGATACGCAGTATTTT | CASSVGGGTDTQYF
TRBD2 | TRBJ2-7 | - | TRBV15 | TGTGCCACCAGCAGTAGCGGGAGGTTCCCCTACGAGCAGTACTTC | CATSSSGRFPYEQYF
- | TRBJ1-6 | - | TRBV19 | TGTGCCAGTAGACCGTATGTGTCAGGGGCAGGGTCACCCCTCCACTTT | CASRPYVSGAGSPLHF
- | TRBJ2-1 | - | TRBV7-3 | TGTGCCAGCAGCTTCCAGGGGGGCAATGAGCAGTTCTTC | CASSFQGGNEQFF
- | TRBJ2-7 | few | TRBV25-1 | TGTGCCAGCAGTCCGACGGGGACATCCTACGAGCAGTACTTC | CASSPTGTSYEQYF
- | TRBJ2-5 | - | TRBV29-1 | TGCAGCGCTGACCCACTAGGGGGTGTCCCAGAGACCCAGTACTTC | CSADPLGGVPETQYF
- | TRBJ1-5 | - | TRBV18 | TGTGCCAGCTCACCGAACAGGGAGGGGAATCAGCCCCAGCATTTT | CASSPNREGNQPQHF
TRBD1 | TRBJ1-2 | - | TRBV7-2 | TGTGCCAGCAGCACTCGGACAGGGGGTGGCTACACCTTC | CASSTRTGGGYTF
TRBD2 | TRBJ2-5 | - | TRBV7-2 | TGTGCCAGCACCCCGACGAGCGGGGTAAGACAAGAGACCCAGTACTTC | CASTPTSGVRQETQYF
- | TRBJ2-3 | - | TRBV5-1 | TGCGCCAGCAGTCTTACCGGGACTTCTGGCACAGATACGCAGTATTTT | CASSLTGTSGTDTQYF
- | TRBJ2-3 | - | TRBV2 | TGTGCCAGCAGTGAATACGGCAGGGGACGCACAGATACGCAGTATTTT | CASSEYGRGRTDTQYF
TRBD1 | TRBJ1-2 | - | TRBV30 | TGTGCCTGGAGCCGACGAAGGGGGCGAGGACCGGGTGGCTACACCTTC | CAWSRRRGRGPGGYTF
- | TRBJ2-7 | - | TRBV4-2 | TGTGCCAGCAGCCAAGACAGGCCGTCCCAGGAGCAGTACTTC | CASSQDRPSQEQYF
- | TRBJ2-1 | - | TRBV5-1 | TGCGCCAGCAGTTTGGGAGACTCCTACAATGAGCAGTTCTTC | CASSLGDSYNEQFF
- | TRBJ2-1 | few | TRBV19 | TGTGCCAGTAGTATGCTGGGAGGCGACAATGAGCAGTTCTTC | CASSMLGGDNEQFF
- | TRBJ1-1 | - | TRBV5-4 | TGTGCCAGCAGCTTCAGGGGTCTCACTGAAGCTTTCTTT | CASSFRGLTEAFF
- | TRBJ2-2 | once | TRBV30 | TGTGCCTGGAGGGGCAGGGGCGGGACCGGGGAGCTGTTTTTT | CAWRGRGGTGELFF
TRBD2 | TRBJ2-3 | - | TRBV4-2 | TGTGCCAGCAGCCAAGCTATAGCGGGAGGGCCAGGTGGTACAGATACGCAGTATTTT | CASSQAIAGGPGGTDTQYF
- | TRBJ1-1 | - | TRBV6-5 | TGTGCCAGCAGTTATGGTCGGGGGATGGAAGCTTTCTTT | CASSYGRGMEAFF
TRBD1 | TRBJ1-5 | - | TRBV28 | TGTGCCAGCAGTCTCCCGTCACAGGGGACCAACAGCCAGCCCCAGCATTTT | CASSLPSQGTNSQPQHF
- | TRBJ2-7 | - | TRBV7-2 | TGTGCCAGCAGCTTTACCAGGTCCTACGAGCAGTACTTC | CASSFTRSYEQYF
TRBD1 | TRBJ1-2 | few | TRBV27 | TGTGCCAGCAGTTTAGGACAGGCCTTCGATGGCTACACCTTC | CASSLGQAFDGYTF
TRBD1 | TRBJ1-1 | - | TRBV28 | TGTGCCAGCAGGGGACAGGGCAAACCTGAAGCTTTCTTT | CASRGQGKPEAFF
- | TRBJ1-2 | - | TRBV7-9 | TGTGCCAGCAGCTTAGCGGGGTGGGACTTCGGCTACACCTTC | CASSLAGWDFGYTF
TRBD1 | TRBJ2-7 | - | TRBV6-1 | TGTGCCAGCAGTGGAACCGGGACAGGGGGCGGGGAGGACTTC | CASSGTGTGGGEDF
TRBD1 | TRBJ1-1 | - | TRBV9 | TGTGCCAGCAGCGCTCCGGGACAGGGCACTGAAGCTTTCTTT | CASSAPGQGTEAFF
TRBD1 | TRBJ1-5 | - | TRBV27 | TGTGCCACCCAGAAAGGGACAGATTACAATCAGCCCCAGCATTTT | CATQKGTDYNQPQHF
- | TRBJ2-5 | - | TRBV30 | TGTGCCTCGCTTGGGAGGTCCACCGGGGAAGAGACCCAGTACTTC | CASLGRSTGEETQYF
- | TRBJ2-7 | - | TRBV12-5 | TGTGCTAGTGGTTTGGTAGCCCCCGGCGAGCAGTACTTC | CASGLVAPGEQYF
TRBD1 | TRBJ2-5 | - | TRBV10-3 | TGTGCCATCATGGCAGGGGGCTCCCCAGAGACCCAGTACTTC | CAIMAGGSPETQYF
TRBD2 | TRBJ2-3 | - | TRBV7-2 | TGTGCCAGCAGCTTCAACGGGGGGAACACAGATACGCAGTATTTT | CASSFNGGNTDTQYF
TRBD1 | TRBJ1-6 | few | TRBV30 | TGTGCCTGGAGAGGACAGGGAAGGTATAATTCACCCCTCCACTTT | CAWRGQGRYNSPLHF
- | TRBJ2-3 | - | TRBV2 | TGTGCCAGCAGGAGGGAGACAGATACGCAGTATTTT | CASRRETDTQYF
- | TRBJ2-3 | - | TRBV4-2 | TGTGCCAGCAGCCAAGACGGAGGGGCCACAGATACGCAGTATTTT | CASSQDGGATDTQYF
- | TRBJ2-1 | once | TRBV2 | TGTGCCAGCAGTCACTACACTAGTGTGAATGAGCAGTTCTTC | CASSHYTSVNEQFF
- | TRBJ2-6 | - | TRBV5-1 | TGCGCCAGCAGAGTGATTGGGGCCCCCGGCTCTGGGGCCAACGTCCTGACTTTC | CASRVIGAPGSGANVLTF
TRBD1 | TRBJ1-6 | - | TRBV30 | TGTGCCTGGGGACAGGAAAACTCACCCCTCCACTTT | CAWGQENSPLHF
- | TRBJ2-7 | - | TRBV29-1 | TGCAGCGTTGAAGATCAGGCAGCCGAGCAGTACTTC | CSVEDQAAEQYF
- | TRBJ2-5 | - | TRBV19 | TGTGCCAGTACCAAGAGGGAGACCCAGTACTTC | CASTKRETQYF
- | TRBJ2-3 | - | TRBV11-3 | TGTGCCAGCAGCTTTAGGGGGAGCACAGATACGCAGTATTTT | CASSFRGSTDTQYF
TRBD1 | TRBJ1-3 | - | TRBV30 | TGTGCCTGGAGTGTATTCCGGGACAGGTTTTTCTTGAGCTCTGGAAACACCATATATTTT | CAWSVFRDRFFLSSGNTIYF
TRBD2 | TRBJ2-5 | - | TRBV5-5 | TGTGCCAGCAGCTGGGGGGCCGGCGGGAGGGCGGGAGAGACCCAGTACTTC | CASSWGAGGRAGETQYF